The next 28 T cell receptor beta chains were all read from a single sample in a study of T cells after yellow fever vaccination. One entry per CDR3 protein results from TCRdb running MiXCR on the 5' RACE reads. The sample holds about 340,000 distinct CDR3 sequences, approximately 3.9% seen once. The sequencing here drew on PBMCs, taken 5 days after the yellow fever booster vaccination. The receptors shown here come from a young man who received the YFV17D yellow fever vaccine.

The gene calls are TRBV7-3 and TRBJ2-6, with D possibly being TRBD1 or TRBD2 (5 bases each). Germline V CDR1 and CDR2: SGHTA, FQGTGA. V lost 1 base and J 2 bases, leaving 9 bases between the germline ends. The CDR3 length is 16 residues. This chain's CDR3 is CASSLMRDPGANVLTF. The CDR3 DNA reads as TGTGCCAGCAGCTTAATGAGGGACCCTGGGGCCAACGTCCTGACTTTC. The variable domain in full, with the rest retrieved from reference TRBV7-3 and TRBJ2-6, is GAGVSQTPSNKVTEKGKYVELRCDPISGHTALYWYRQSLGQGPEFLIYFQGTGAADDSGLPNDRFFAVRPEGSVSTLKIQRTERGDSAVYLCASSLMRDPGANVLTFGAGSRLTVL.

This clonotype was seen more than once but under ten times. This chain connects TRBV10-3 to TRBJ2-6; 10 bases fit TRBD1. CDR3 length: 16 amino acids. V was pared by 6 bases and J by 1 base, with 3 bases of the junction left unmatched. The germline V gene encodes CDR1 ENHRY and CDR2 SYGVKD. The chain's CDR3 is CAIRGTGASGANVLTF. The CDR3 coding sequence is TGTGCCATCAGAGGGACAGGGGCATCTGGGGCCAACGTCCTGACTTTC.

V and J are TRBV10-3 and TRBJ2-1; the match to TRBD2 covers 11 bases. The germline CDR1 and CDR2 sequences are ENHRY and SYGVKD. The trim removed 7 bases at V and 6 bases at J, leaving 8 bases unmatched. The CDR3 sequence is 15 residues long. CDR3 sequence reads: CAIKDSGGAGNEQFF. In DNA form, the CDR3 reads TGTGCCATCAAAGATAGCGGGGGGGCTGGCAATGAGCAGTTCTTC.

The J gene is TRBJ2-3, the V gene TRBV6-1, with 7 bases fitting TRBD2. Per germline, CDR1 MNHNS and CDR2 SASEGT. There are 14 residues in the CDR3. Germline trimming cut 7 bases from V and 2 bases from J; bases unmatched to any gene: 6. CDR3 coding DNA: TGTGCCAGCACCCCAGGGACTAACACAGATACGCAGTATTTT. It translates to CASTPGTNTDTQYF.

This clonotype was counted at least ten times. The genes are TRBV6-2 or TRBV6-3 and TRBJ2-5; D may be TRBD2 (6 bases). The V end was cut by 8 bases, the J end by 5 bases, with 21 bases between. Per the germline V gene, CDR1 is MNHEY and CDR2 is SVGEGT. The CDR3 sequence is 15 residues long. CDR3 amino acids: CASLSTEEGLETQYF. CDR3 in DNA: TGTGCCAGCTTATCTACAGAGGAGGGTTTGGAGACCCAGTACTTC.

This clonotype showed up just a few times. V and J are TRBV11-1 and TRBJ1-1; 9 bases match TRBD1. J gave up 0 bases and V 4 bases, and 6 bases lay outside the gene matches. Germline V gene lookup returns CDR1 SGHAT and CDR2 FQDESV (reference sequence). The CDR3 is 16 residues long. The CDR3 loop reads CASSSGQGGMNTEAFF. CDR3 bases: TGTGCCAGCAGCTCGGGACAGGGTGGGATGAACACTGAAGCTTTCTTT.

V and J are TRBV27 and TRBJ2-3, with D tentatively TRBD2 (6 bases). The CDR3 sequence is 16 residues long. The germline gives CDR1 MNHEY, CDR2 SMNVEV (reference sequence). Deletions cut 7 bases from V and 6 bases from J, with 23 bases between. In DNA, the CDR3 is TGTGCCAGCAAACCTGGGGGGACTCAAAACGTGGATACGCAGTATTTT. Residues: CASKPGGTQNVDTQYF.

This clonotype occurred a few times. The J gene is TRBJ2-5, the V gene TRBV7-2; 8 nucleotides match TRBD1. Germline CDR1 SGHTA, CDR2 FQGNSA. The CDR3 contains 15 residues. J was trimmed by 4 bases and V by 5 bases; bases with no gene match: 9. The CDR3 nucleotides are TGTGCCAGCAGCCACCAGACAGGGGCTTCAGAGACCCAGTACTTC. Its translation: CASSHQTGASETQYF.

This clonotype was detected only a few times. CDR3 in amino acids: CASSLRQGANQPQHF. Written as DNA, the CDR3 is TGTGCCAGCAGCCTCCGACAGGGGGCCAATCAGCCCCAGCATTTT. The rearrangement uses TRBV7-2 and TRBJ1-5; 10 bases agree with TRBD1. The germline V gene encodes CDR1 SGHTA and CDR2 FQGNSA. This CDR3 contains 15 residues. V gave up 5 bases and J gave up 3 bases; unmatched junction bases: 4.

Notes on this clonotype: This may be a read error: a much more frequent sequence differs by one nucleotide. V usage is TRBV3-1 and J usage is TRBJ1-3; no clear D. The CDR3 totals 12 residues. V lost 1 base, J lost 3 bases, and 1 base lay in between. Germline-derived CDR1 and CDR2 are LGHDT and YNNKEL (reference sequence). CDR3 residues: CASSQVGNTIYF. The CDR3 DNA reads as TGTGCCAGCAGCCAAGTTGGAAACACCATATATTTT.

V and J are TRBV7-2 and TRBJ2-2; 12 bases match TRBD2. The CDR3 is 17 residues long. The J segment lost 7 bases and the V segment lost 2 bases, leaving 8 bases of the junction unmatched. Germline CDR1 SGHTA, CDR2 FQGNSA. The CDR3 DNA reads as TGTGCCAGCAGCTTAACTAGCGGGGGGCCGGGGTTCGGGGAGCTGTTTTTT. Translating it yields CASSLTSGGPGFGELFF.

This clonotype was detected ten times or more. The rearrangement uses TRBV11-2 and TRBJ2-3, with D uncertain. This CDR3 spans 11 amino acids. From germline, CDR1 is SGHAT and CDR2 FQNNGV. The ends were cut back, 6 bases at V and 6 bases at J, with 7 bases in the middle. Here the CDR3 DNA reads TGTGCCAGCAGTCCCGGGGATACGCAGTATTTT. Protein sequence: CASSPGDTQYF. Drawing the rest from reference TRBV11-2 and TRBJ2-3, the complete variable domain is EAGVAQSPRYKIIEKRQSVAFWCNPISGHATLYWYQQILGQGPKLLIQFQNNGVVDDSQLPKDRFSAERLKGVDSTLKIQPAKLEDSAVYLCASSPGDTQYFGPGTRLTVL.

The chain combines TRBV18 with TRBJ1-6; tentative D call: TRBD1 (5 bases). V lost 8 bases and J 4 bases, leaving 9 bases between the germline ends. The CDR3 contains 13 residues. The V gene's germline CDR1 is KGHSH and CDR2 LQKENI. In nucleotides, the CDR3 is TGTGCCAGCCACGAGGGGTATAATTCACCCCTCCACTTT. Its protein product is CASHEGYNSPLHF.

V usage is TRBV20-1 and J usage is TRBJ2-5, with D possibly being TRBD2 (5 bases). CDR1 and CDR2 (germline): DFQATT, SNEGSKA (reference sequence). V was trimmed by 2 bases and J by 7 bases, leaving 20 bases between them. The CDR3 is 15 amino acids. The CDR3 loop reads CSARSPSSRSGTQYF. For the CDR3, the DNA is TGCAGTGCTAGATCTCCTAGCTCTCGATCTGGGACCCAGTACTTC.

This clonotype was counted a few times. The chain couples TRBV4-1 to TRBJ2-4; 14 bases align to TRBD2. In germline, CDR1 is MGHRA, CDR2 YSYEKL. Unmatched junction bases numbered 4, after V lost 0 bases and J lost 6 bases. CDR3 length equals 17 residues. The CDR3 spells CASSQDQTSGGGNIQYF. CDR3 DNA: TGCGCCAGCAGCCAAGATCAGACTAGCGGGGGGGGAAACATTCAGTACTTC.

The CDR3 sequence: CASSPFTGEEQYF. The CDR3, as DNA: TGTGCCAGCAGTCCATTTACAGGGGAAGAGCAGTACTTC. The chain is built from TRBV6-2 or TRBV6-3 and TRBJ2-7, with TRBD1 matching 7 bases. CDR1 MNHEY and CDR2 SVGEGT come from the germline V gene. Trimming took 5 bases from V and 7 from J; bases not matched to a gene: 8. This CDR3 has 13 amino acids.

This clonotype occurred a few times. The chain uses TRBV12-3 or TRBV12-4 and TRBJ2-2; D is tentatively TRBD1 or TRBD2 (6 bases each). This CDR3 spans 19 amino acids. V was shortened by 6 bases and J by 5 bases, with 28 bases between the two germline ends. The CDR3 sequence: CASSLIRNLAQGGTGELFF. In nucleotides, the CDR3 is TGTGCCAGCAGCCTTATAAGGAACTTGGCACAGGGAGGAACCGGGGAGCTGTTTTTT.

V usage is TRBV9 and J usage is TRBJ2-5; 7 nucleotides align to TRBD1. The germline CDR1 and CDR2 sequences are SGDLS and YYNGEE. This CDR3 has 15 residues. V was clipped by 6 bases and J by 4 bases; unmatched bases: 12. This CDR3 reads CASNNNRGLGETQYF. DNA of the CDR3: TGTGCCAGCAACAATAACAGGGGCCTCGGAGAGACCCAGTACTTC.

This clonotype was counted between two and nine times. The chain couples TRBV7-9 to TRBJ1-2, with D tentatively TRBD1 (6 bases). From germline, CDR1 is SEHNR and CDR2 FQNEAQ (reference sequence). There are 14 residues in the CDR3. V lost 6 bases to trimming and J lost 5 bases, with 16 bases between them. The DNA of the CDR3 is TGTGCCAGCAGTCTCACCGGGACAACATATGGCTACACCTTC. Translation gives CASSLTGTTYGYTF.

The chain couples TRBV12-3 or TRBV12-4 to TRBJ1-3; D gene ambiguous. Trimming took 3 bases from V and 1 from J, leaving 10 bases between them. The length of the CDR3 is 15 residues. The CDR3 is CASSFALWSGNTIYF. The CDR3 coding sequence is TGTGCCAGCAGTTTCGCCCTCTGGTCTGGAAACACCATATATTTT.

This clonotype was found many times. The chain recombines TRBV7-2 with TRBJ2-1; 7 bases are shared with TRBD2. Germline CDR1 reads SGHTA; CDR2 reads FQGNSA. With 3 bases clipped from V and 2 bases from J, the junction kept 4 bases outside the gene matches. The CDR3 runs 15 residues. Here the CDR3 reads CASSLLGGTYNEQFF. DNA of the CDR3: TGTGCCAGCAGCTTGCTCGGGGGGACCTACAATGAGCAGTTCTTC.

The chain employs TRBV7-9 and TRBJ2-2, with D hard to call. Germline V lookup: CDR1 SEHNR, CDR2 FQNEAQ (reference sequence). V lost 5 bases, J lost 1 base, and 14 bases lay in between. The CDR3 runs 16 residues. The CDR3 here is CASSLRGSGNTGELFF. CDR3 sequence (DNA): TGTGCCAGCAGCCTTAGAGGTTCAGGGAACACCGGGGAGCTGTTTTTT. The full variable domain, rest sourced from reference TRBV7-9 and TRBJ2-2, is DTGVSQNPRHKITKRGQNVTFRCDPISEHNRLYWYRQTLGQGPEFLTYFQNEAQLEKSRLLSDRFSAERPKGSFSTLEIQRTEQGDSAMYLCASSLRGSGNTGELFFGEGSRLTVL.

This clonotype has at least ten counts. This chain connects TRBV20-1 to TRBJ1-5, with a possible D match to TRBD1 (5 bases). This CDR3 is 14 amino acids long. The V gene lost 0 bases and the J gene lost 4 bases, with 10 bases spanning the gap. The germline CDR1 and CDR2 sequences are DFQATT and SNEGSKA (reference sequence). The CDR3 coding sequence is TGCAGTGCTAGAGACCGGGACGTGAATCAGCCCCAGCATTTT. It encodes CSARDRDVNQPQHF.

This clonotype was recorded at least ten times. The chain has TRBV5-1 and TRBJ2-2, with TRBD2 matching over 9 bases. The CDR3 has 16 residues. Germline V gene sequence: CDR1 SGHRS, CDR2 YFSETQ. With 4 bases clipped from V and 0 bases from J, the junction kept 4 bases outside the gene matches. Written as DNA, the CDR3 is TGCGCCAGCAGCCTTAGCGGGGGCACGAACACCGGGGAGCTGTTTTTT. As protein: CASSLSGGTNTGELFF.

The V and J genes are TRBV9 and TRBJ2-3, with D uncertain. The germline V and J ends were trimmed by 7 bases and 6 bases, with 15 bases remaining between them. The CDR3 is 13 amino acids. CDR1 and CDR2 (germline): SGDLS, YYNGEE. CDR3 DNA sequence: TGTGCCAGCTCCGATCCACCTCCCGATACGCAGTATTTT. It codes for CASSDPPPDTQYF.

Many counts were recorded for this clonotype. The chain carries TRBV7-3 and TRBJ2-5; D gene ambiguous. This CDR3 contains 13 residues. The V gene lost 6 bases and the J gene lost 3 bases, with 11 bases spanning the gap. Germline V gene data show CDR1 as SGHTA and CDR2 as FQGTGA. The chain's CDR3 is CASRRAQKETQYF. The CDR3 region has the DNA TGTGCCAGCAGAAGGGCCCAGAAAGAGACCCAGTACTTC.

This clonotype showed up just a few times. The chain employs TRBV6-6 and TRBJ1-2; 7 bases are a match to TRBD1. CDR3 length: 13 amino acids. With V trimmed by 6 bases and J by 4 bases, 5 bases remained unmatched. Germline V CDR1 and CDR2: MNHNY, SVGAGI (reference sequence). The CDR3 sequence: CASRRQGGYGYTF. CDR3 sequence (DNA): TGTGCCAGCAGGCGACAGGGCGGCTATGGCTACACCTTC.

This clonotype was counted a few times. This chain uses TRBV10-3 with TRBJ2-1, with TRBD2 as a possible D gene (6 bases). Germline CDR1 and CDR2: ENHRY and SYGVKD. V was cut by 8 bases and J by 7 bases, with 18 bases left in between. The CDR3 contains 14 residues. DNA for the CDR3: TGTGCCATCTGCGGGCTTAGGGACTTTAATGAGCAGTTCTTC. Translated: CAICGLRDFNEQFF.